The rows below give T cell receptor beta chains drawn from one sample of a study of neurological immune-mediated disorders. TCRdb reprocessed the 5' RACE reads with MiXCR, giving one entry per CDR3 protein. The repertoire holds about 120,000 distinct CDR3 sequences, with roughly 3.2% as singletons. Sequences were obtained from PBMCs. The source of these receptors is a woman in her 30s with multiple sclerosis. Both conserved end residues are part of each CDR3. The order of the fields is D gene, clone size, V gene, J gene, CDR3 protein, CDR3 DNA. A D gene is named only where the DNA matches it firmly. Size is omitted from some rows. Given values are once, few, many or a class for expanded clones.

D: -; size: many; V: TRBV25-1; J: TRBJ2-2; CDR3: CASSRQAVNTGELFF; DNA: TGTGCCAGCAGCCGACAGGCGGTGAACACCGGGGAGCTGTTTTTT
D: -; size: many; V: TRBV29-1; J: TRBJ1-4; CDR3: CSVEDPDNEKLFF; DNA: TGCAGCGTTGAAGATCCAGATAATGAAAAACTGTTTTTT
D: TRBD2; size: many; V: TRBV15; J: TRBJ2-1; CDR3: CATSRDRTSRGGEQFF; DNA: TGTGCCACCAGCAGAGACCGGACTAGCCGGGGGGGTGAGCAGTTCTTC
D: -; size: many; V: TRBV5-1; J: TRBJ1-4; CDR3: CASSLATSGEKLFF; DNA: TGCGCCAGCAGCTTGGCCACATCGGGCGAAAAACTGTTTTTT
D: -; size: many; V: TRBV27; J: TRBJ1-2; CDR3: CASSPGGRSYGYTF; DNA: TGTGCCAGCAGCCCCGGAGGGAGGAGCTATGGCTACACCTTC
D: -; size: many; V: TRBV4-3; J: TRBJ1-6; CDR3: CASSQDRGSSYNSPLHF; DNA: TGCGCCAGCAGCCAAGATCGAGGGAGCTCCTATAATTCACCCCTCCACTTT
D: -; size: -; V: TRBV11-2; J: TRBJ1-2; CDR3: CASSSPGRYGYTF; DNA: TGTGCCAGCAGCTCCCCAGGCCGGTATGGCTACACCTTC
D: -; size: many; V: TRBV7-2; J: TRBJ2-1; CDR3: CASSLVQASGAEQFF; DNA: TGTGCCAGCAGCTTAGTCCAGGCTTCTGGGGCTGAGCAGTTCTTC
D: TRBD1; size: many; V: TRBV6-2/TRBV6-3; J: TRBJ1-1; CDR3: CASSYLTGAEAFF; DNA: TGTGCCAGCAGTTACTTAACAGGGGCTGAAGCTTTCTTT
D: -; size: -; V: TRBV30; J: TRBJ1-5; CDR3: CAWSVGAWSNQPQHF; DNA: TGTGCCTGGAGTGTAGGGGCGTGGAGCAATCAGCCCCAGCATTTT
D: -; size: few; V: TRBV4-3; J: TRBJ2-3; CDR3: CASSTGGGNTDTQYF; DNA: TGCGCCAGCAGTACGGGGGGCGGGAACACAGATACGCAGTATTTT
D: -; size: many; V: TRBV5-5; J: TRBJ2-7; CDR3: CASSLITRGFYEQYF; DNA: TGTGCCAGCAGCTTGATAACGCGGGGCTTCTACGAGCAGTACTTC
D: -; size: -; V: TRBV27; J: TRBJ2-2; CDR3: CASFSPLNTGELFF; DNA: TGTGCCAGCTTCTCGCCGCTGAACACCGGGGAGCTGTTTTTT
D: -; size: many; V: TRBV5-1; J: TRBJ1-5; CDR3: CASSLGQAQEPQHF; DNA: TGCGCCAGCAGCTTGGGTCAGGCTCAAGAGCCCCAGCATTTT
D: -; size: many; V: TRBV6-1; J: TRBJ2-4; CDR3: CASAPGVAKNIQYF; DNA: TGTGCCAGCGCCCCAGGGGTAGCCAAAAACATTCAGTACTTC